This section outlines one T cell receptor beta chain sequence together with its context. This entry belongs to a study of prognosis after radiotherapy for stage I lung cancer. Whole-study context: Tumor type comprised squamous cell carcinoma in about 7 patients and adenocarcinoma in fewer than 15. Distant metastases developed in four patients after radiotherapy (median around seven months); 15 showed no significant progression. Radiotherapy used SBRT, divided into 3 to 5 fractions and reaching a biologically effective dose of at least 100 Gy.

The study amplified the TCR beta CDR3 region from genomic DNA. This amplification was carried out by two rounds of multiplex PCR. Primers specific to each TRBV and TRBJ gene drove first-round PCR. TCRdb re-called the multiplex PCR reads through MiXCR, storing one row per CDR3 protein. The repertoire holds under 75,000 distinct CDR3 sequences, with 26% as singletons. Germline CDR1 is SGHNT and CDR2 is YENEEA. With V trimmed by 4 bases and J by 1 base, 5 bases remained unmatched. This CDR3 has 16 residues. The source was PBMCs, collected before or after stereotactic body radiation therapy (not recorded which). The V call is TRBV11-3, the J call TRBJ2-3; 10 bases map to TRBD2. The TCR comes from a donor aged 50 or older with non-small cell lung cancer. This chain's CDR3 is CASSSLLAGRTDTQYF. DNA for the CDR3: TGTGCCAGCAGCTCGTTACTAGCGGGGCGCACAGATACGCAGTATTTT.